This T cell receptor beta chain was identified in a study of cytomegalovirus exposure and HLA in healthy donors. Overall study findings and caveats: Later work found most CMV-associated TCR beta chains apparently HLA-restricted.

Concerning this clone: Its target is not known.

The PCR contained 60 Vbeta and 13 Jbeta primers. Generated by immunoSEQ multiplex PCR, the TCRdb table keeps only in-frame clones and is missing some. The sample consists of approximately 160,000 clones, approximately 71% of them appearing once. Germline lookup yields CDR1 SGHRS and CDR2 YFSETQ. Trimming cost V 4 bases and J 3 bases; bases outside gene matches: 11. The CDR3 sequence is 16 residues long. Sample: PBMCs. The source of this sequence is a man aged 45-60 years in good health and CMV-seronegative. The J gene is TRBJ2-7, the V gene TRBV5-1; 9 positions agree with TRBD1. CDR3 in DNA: TGCGCCAGCAGCCCCAAACCGGGACAGGGTTTCTACGAGCAGTACTTC. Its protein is CASSPKPGQGFYEQYF.